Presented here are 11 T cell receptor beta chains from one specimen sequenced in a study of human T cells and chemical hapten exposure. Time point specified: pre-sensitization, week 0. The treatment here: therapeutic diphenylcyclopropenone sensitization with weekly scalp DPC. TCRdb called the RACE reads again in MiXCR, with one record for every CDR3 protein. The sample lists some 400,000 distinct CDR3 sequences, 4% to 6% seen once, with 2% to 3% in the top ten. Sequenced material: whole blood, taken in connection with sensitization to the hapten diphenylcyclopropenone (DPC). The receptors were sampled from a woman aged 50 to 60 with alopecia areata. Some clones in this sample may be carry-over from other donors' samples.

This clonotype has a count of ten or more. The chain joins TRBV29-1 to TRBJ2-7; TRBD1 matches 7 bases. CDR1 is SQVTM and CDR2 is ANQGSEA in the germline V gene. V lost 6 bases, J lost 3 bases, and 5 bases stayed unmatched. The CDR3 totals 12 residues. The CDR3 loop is CSVGDSRYEQYF. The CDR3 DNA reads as TGCAGCGTCGGGGACAGCCGCTACGAGCAGTACTTC.

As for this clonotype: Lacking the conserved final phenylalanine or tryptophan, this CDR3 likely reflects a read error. The CDR3: CASSGESWGRKAYTQYS. As DNA, the CDR3 is TGTGCCAGCAGTGGGGAATCCTGGGGGCGAAAAGCCTATACGCAGTATTCT. V is TRBV12-3 or TRBV12-4 and J is TRBJ2-3; possible D gene TRBD1, 6 bases. This CDR3 has 17 residues. V was shortened by 5 bases and J by 7 bases, with 25 bases between the two germline ends.

CDR3 sequence reads: CASGLTDVADTQYF. Written as DNA, the CDR3 is TGTGCCAGCGGATTGACAGACGTTGCAGATACGCAGTATTTT. The chain recombines TRBV12-3 or TRBV12-4 with TRBJ2-3, with D possibly being TRBD1 (5 bases). The ends were cut back, 8 bases at V and 4 bases at J, with 16 bases in the middle. CDR3 length: 14 residues.

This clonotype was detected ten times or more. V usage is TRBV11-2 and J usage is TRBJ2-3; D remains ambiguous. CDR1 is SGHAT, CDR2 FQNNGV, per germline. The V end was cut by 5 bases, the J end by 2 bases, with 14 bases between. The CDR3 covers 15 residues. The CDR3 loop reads CASSPPGLYTDTQYF. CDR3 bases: TGTGCCAGCAGCCCCCCCGGGCTTTACACAGATACGCAGTATTTT.

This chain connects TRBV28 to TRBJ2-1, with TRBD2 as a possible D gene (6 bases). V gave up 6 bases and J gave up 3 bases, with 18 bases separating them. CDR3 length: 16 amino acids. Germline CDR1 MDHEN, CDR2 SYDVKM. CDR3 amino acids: CASRRPLALDYNEQFF. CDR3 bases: TGTGCCAGCAGGCGACCTCTAGCGCTGGACTACAATGAGCAGTTCTTC.

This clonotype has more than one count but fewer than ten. DNA for the CDR3: TGTGCCAGCAGTCTACTTGACGCTGAGCAGTTCTTC. Translating gives CASSLLDAEQFF. J is TRBJ2-1 and V is TRBV7-9; no reliable D call. Trimming stripped 6 bases from V and 9 bases from J, with 12 bases between. Germline CDR1 reads SEHNR; CDR2 reads FQNEAQ (reference sequence). This CDR3 comprises 12 residues.

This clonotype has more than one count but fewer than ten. The CDR3 loop reads CSARATGVGTEAFF. For the CDR3, the DNA is TGCAGTGCTAGGGCTACAGGGGTAGGCACTGAAGCTTTCTTT. The chain uses TRBV20-1 and TRBJ1-1; 7 bases map to TRBD1. This CDR3 spans 14 amino acids. Germline V gene sequence: CDR1 DFQATT, CDR2 SNEGSKA (reference sequence). V trimming: 3 bases; J trimming: 4 bases; junction bases outside the gene matches: 8.

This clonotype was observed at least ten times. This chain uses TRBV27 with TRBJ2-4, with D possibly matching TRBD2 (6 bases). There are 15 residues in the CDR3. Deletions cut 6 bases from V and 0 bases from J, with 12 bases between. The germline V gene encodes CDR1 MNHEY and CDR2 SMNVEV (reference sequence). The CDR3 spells CASSSLREAKNIQYF. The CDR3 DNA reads TGTGCCAGCAGCTCGCTGCGGGAAGCCAAAAACATTCAGTACTTC.

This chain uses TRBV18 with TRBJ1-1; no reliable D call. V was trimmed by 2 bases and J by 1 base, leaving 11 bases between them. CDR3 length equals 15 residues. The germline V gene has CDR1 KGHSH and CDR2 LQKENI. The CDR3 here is CASSPWARQNTEAFF. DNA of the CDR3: TGTGCCAGCTCACCATGGGCCAGACAGAACACTGAAGCTTTCTTT.

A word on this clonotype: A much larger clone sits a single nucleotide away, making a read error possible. CDR3 DNA: TGTGCCAGCAGCGTTCGAAGGGCGGCGGATAAGCAGTATTTT. This encodes CASSVRRAADKQYF. This sequence joins TRBV4-2 and TRBJ2-3; the D is unclear. The CDR3 runs 14 residues. CDR1 LGHNA and CDR2 YNFKEQ come from the germline V gene.

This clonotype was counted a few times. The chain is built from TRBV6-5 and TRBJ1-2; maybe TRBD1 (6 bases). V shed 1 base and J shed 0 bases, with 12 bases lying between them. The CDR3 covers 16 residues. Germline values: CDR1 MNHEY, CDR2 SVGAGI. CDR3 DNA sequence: TGTGCCAGCAGTTACTTTCCGAGGACAGCTAACTATGGCTACACCTTC. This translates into CASSYFPRTANYGYTF.